This T cell receptor beta chain stems from a study of CD8 T cells in Susac syndrome. An amount of RNA that ranged from roughly 0.45 to 1 ug was reverse transcribed with random hexamers. An immunoSEQ multiplex PCR generated amplified TCR beta CDR3 products spanning 54 Vbeta and 13 Jbeta. TCRdb itself ran the immunoSEQ multiplex PCR reads through MiXCR, one entry per CDR3 protein. The sample contains 130,000 or so distinct CDR3 sequences, about 93% of which appear only once. V was shortened by 3 bases and J by 1 base, with 16 bases between the two germline ends. The CDR3 has 17 amino acids. Controls comprised healthy donors matched for age and sex.

The sequencing sample was made of CD4+ T cells from PBMCs. This receptor was taken from a human donor in good health. The chain recombines TRBV12-3 or TRBV12-4 with TRBJ2-1; tentative D call: TRBD2 (5 bases). The CDR3 DNA is TGTGCCAGCAGTTTCTCGAGAGGGCCGGGGTCCTACAATGAGCAGTTCTTC. Residues: CASSFSRGPGSYNEQFF.